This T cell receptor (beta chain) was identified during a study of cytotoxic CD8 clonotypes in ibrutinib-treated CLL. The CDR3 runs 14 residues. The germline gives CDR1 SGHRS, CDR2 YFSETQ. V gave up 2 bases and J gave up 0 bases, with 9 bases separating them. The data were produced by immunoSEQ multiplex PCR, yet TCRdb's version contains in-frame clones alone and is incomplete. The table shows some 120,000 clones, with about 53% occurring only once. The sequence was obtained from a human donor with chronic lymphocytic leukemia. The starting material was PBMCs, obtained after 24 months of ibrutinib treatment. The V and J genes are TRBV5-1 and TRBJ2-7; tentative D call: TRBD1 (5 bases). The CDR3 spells CASSFFDSSYEQYF. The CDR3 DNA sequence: TGCGCCAGCAGCTTCTTCGACAGCTCCTACGAGCAGTACTTC.